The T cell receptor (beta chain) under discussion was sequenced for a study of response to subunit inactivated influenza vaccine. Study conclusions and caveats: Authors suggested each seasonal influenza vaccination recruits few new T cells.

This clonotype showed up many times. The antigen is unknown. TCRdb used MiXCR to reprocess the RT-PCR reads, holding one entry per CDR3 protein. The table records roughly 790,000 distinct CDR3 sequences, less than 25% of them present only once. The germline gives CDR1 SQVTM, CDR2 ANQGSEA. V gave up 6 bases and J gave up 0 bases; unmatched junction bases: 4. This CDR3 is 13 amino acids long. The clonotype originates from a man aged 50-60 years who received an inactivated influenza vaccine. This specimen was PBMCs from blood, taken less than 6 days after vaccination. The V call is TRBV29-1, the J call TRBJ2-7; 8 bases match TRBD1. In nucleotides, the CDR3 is TGCAGCGTACAGGGGGGTCACTCCTACGAGCAGTACTTC. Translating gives CSVQGGHSYEQYF.